This T cell receptor beta chain was recovered during a study of regulatory T cells in long-lasting Graves disease. Stated time point: newly diagnosed GD, antithyroid drugs for less than 3 months. Preparation of the TCR library used RNA extracted from PBMCs. This clonotype has ten or more counts. Both iRepertoire HTBI primers and Arm-PCR of CDR3 regions were used to build the TCR beta libraries. TCRdb re-called the multiplex PCR reads through MiXCR, storing one row per CDR3 protein. The table lists about 540,000 distinct CDR3 sequences, 13% of them singletons. The CDR3 is 14 residues long. CDR1 is DFQATT and CDR2 is SNEGSKA in the germline V gene (reference sequence). With 4 bases removed from V and 5 bases from J, the gap between germline ends came to 15 bases. The sample also formed part of further work on T cells in Graves' hyperthyroidism and ophthalmopathy. That paper states: Thyroid ultrasound, orbital computed tomography, clinical symptoms, and serum thyroxine and TRAb underpinned diagnoses.

The clonotype was recovered from a man younger than 40 with Graves disease. This material consisted of peripheral blood mononuclear cells (PBMCs), taken at new diagnosis, from a patient treated with antithyroid drugs. This chain connects TRBV20-1 to TRBJ2-1, with D possibly called TRBD1 or TRBD2 (5 bases each). The CDR3, as DNA: TGCAGTGCTACTGATCGAGGGGTGCACAATGAGCAGTTCTTC. It translates to CSATDRGVHNEQFF.